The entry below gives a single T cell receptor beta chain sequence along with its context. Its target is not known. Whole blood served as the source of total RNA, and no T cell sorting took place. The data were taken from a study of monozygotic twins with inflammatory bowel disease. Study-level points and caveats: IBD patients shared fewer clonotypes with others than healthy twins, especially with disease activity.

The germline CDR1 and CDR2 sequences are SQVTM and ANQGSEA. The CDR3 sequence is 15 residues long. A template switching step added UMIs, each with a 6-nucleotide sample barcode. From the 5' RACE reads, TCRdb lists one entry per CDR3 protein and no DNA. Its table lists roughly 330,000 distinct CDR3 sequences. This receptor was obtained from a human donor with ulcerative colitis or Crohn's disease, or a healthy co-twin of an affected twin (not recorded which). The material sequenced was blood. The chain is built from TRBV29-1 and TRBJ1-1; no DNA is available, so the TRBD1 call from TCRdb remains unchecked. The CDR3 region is CSAQGVFYANTEAFF.